The 15 T cell receptor beta chains reported below all come from one sample, sequenced in a study of blood T cell repertoires in COVID-19. Profiling relied on immunoSEQ multiplex PCR, and the TCRdb table lists in-frame clones only, not all of them. The sample lists about 250,000 clones, 65% to 90% occurring once. Material: peripheral blood. These receptors all stem from a man aged 45-60 years with COVID-19, enrolled during active disease.

This clone has only one observation. The V and J genes are TRBV18 and TRBJ1-5; D gene ambiguous. V was clipped by 0 bases and J by 5 bases, with 17 bases between them. CDR3 length equals 17 residues. CDR1 KGHSH and CDR2 LQKENI come from the germline V gene. The chain's CDR3 is CASSPPGRAGGDQPQHF. In DNA, the CDR3 is TGTGCCAGCTCACCACCGGGTCGAGCTGGCGGGGATCAGCCCCAGCATTTT. The entire variable domain, with the rest obtained from reference TRBV18 and TRBJ1-5, is as follows: NAGVMQNPRHLVRRRGQEARLRCSPMKGHSHVYWYRQLPEEGLKFMVYLQKENIIDESGMPKERFSAEFPKEGPSILRIQQVVRGDSAAYFCASSPPGRAGGDQPQHFGDGTRLSIL.

The genes are TRBV7-8 and TRBJ1-2, with TRBD1 identical over 10 bases. Per the germline V gene, CDR1 is SGHVS and CDR2 is FQNEAQ. The V segment lost 5 bases and the J segment 6 bases; nucleotides outside the gene matches: 9. CDR3 length equals 15 residues. The chain's CDR3 is CASSPWGQGSDGYTF. DNA for the CDR3: TGTGCCAGCAGCCCGTGGGGACAGGGGTCGGATGGCTACACCTTC.

The gene calls are TRBV4-1 and TRBJ1-4; TRBD1 agrees at 8 bases. Trimming took 4 bases from V and 3 from J; bases not matched to a gene: 13. The CDR3 totals 18 residues. CDR1 and CDR2 from the germline V gene are MGHRA and YSYEKL. In DNA form, the CDR3 reads TGCGCCAGCAGCCGCACGCCCGGGACAGGTAAAGCTAATGAAAAACTGTTTTTT. Translating gives CASSRTPGTGKANEKLFF.

This chain connects TRBV6-5 to TRBJ2-1; no clear D gene. This CDR3 spans 15 amino acids. V dropped 0 bases and J dropped 3 bases, with 9 bases sitting between them. The germline V gene has CDR1 MNHEY and CDR2 SVGAGI. The CDR3 region has the DNA TGTGCCAGCAGTTACTCTCTGGCCCACTACAATGAGCAGTTCTTC. Amino acids: CASSYSLAHYNEQFF.

CDR3 sequence (DNA): TGTGCCAGCAGTAAGGAAAAGACAGGGCATCAGCCCCAGCATTTT. It specifies CASSKEKTGHQPQHF. The chain couples TRBV6-5 to TRBJ1-5; 7 bases are shared with TRBD1. Germline CDR1 MNHEY, CDR2 SVGAGI. The CDR3 is 15 residues long. With 5 bases clipped from V and 5 bases from J, the junction kept 9 bases outside the gene matches.

The V and J genes are TRBV7-9 and TRBJ2-3, with a tentative D call TRBD2 (5 bases). The length of the CDR3 is 16 residues. With 5 bases removed from V and 5 bases from J, the gap between germline ends came to 20 bases. CDR1 and CDR2 from the germline V gene are SEHNR and FQNEAQ (reference sequence). The CDR3 DNA sequence: TGTGCCAGCAGCCACCTTGGAGGATACGACCAAGATACGCAGTATTTT. Encoded protein: CASSHLGGYDQDTQYF.

This clone was detected only once. The gene calls are TRBV7-2 and TRBJ2-1; 13 bases fit TRBD2. Unmatched junction bases numbered 7, after V lost 0 bases and J lost 14 bases. CDR3 size: 15 residues. CDR1 and CDR2 from the germline V gene are SGHTA and FQGNSA. The CDR3 here is CASSLAELAGGREFF. The CDR3 nucleotides are TGTGCCAGCAGCTTAGCGGAACTAGCGGGGGGGAGAGAGTTCTTC.

This chain uses TRBV3-1 (or the pseudogene TRBV3-2) with TRBJ1-2, with TRBD1 as a possible D gene (6 bases). CDR3 length equals 13 residues. V was cut by 2 bases and J by 5 bases, with 9 bases left in between. Germline loops: CDR1 LGHDT, CDR2 YNNKEL (reference sequence). The DNA of the CDR3 is TGTGCCAGCAGCCAAAGCAGGGGTTATGGCTACACCTTC. Its protein product is CASSQSRGYGYTF.

The rearrangement links TRBV29-1 to TRBJ1-2; 9 bases match TRBD1. The length of the CDR3 is 14 residues. The germline V gene has CDR1 SQVTM and CDR2 ANQGSEA. V was pared by 0 bases and J by 8 bases, with 7 bases of the junction left unmatched. CDR3 residues: CSVEDGTGIRGYTF. CDR3 bases: TGCAGCGTTGAAGATGGGACAGGGATTCGCGGCTACACCTTC.

This sequence joins TRBV4-3 and TRBJ2-2; 8 bases agree with TRBD2. This CDR3 region has 16 residues. The V gene end was trimmed by 2 bases and the J gene end by 7 bases; junction bases not matched to a gene: 9. Germline V gene data show CDR1 as LGHNA and CDR2 as YSLEER. CDR3 region: CASSQIRGLVGGELFF. CDR3 DNA sequence: TGCGCCAGCAGCCAAATCCGGGGACTAGTGGGCGGGGAGCTGTTTTTT.

The chain has TRBV6-6 and TRBJ1-6; 9 nucleotides align to TRBD1. Trimming removed 7 bases from V and 7 bases from J; junction bases left unmatched: 5. Germline V gives CDR1 MNHNY, CDR2 SVGAGI (reference sequence). This CDR3 has 14 amino acids. As DNA, the CDR3 is TGTGCCAGCATGGCACAGGGGGCGAATTCACCCCTCCACTTT. This codes for CASMAQGANSPLHF.

The chain has TRBV9 and TRBJ2-5; maybe TRBD1 (5 bases). The CDR3 totals 15 residues. Germline-derived CDR1 and CDR2 are SGDLS and YYNGEE. Trimming took off 0 bases at V and 4 bases at J, with 13 bases between the two ends. In nucleotides, the CDR3 is TGTGCCAGCAGCGTAGGTGGAAGGGGCAGAGAGACCCAGTACTTC. It is translated as CASSVGGRGRETQYF.

The chain links TRBV5-1 to TRBJ1-2; the D gene is possibly TRBD1 (6 bases). CDR1 SGHRS and CDR2 YFSETQ come from the germline V gene. The CDR3 length is 15 residues. Trimming removed 1 base at V and 3 bases at J, with 13 bases between. The CDR3 nucleotides read TGCGCCAGCAGCTTGACAGGGCAGGGAGACTATGGCTACACCTTC. Translated: CASSLTGQGDYGYTF.

This chain uses TRBV11-2 with TRBJ2-7; 13 positions match TRBD2. V shed 4 bases, J shed 2 bases, and the junction held 2 bases outside the gene matches. Looked up from germline, CDR1 is SGHAT and CDR2 is FQNNGV. This CDR3 contains 15 residues. In DNA, the CDR3 is TGTGCCAGCAGCTCGGGACTAGCGGGAACCTACGAGCAGTACTTC. This sequence encodes CASSSGLAGTYEQYF.

The chain couples TRBV3-1 (or the pseudogene TRBV3-2) to TRBJ2-5, with a possible D match to TRBD1 (5 bases). V was trimmed by 4 bases and J by 4 bases, leaving 19 bases between them. This CDR3 comprises 16 residues. Germline V lookup: CDR1 LGHDT, CDR2 YNNKEL (reference sequence). The CDR3 nucleotides are TGTGCCAGCAGCCCCCAGGTGCAGGGTCCGAGAGAGACCCAGTACTTC. Its protein product is CASSPQVQGPRETQYF.